A selection of T cell receptor beta chains follows, all from one sample in a study of spatial heterogeneity in lung cancer. TCRdb itself ran the 5' RACE reads through MiXCR, one entry per CDR3 protein. The table has around 15,000 distinct CDR3 sequences, around 7% seen once. The sequences come from lung tumor tissue, collected at surgery. The receptors were gathered from a female donor with early-stage non-small cell lung cancer. Each CDR3 is given without its conserved first and last residue. Clone size appears in some rows only: once, few, many, or a class for an expanded clone.

size	V	J	CDR3
few	TRBV2	TRBJ2-5	ASSQRDQETQY
many	TRBV7-9	TRBJ1-2	ASSSYTGFSYT
.	TRBV6-2/TRBV6-3	TRBJ2-2	ASSYRDREGDGTGELF
many	TRBV15	TRBJ1-3	ATAQPTVGNTIY
many	TRBV6-4	TRBJ2-2	ASSEQGANTGELF
.	TRBV11-3	TRBJ2-3	ASSSQQGTDTQY
many	TRBV12-3/TRBV12-4	TRBJ2-1	ASSFFPAGSDEQF
few	TRBV30	TRBJ1-3	AWSRRQSGNTIY
few	TRBV7-2	TRBJ2-7	ASSGDYYSYEQY
many	TRBV27	TRBJ2-7	ASSFRGDYEQY
many	TRBV5-5	TRBJ2-5	ASSPTGDGETQY
many	TRBV5-1	TRBJ1-1	ASSFLPSSTEAF
many	TRBV5-6	TRBJ1-2	ASSLAWPFSYGYT
.	TRBV20-1	TRBJ1-5	SAIPGASSNQPQH
many	TRBV5-8	TRBJ2-1	ASSPDSGWGNEQF
many	TRBV27	TRBJ2-7	ASRSGITFRGSYEQY
.	TRBV9	TRBJ1-2	ASAPPGGADYGYT
many	TRBV10-3	TRBJ2-5	AIKRDREETQY
many	TRBV28	TRBJ2-3	ASSFIGRQTDTQY
many	TRBV7-9	TRBJ2-7	ASSRQGGNYEQY
many	TRBV6-1	TRBJ1-5	ASSEALFRNQPQH
medium-sized	TRBV7-3	TRBJ2-1	ASSPSGGAYNEQF
many	TRBV2	TRBJ2-7	ASSGSVSYEQY
many	TRBV20-1	TRBJ2-7	SARDEGGKRTYEQY
many	TRBV11-3	TRBJ2-1	ASSLGMEEQF
.	TRBV19	TRBJ2-3	ASRETDTQY
many	TRBV29-1	TRBJ1-1	SVETGAGFEAF
few	TRBV11-1	TRBJ2-2	ASSAYDTGELF
many	TRBV20-1	TRBJ1-1	SASGITNTEAF
many	TRBV5-1	TRBJ2-7	ASSRGDGPYEQY
many	TRBV18	TRBJ2-3	ASSPQGPSTDTQY
many	TRBV12-3/TRBV12-4	TRBJ2-7	ASSFRGGPYEQY
few	TRBV20-1	TRBJ2-1	SARVPRASGGRREQF
few	TRBV10-3	TRBJ2-6	ATTLRTLSSGANVLT
many	TRBV7-9	TRBJ1-2	ASSAVGGYT
many	TRBV9	TRBJ2-7	ASSVGLAGSYEQY
many	TRBV7-9	TRBJ1-6	ASSFDYQGSPLH
many	TRBV4-1	TRBJ2-2	ASSLRTSGGGPATGELF
.	TRBV27	TRBJ1-1	ASSGGGRNTEPF
.	TRBV7-2	TRBJ2-7	ASTDTSGGASYEQY
.	TRBV7-2	TRBJ2-1	ASSQTRIYNEQF
many	TRBV6-5	TRBJ2-7	ASSYSIFGSYEQY
many	TRBV6-2/TRBV6-3	TRBJ2-2	ASNAGWAGELF
few	TRBV12-3/TRBV12-4	TRBJ2-7	ASSLTSGGLISYEQY
.	TRBV7-8	TRBJ1-4	ASSLGAGTGNEKLF
many	TRBV2	TRBJ2-3	ASSYNGDRTDTQY
few	TRBV10-3	TRBJ2-3	AISPWGTGRGADTQY
.	TRBV24-1	TRBJ1-2	ATSFSGTGADGYT
many	TRBV6-1	TRBJ2-3	ASSAGRTTGRRTDTQY
.	TRBV5-6	TRBJ2-3	ASSLGTGQVTDTQY
many	TRBV28	TRBJ1-1	ASSLSAGLIEAF